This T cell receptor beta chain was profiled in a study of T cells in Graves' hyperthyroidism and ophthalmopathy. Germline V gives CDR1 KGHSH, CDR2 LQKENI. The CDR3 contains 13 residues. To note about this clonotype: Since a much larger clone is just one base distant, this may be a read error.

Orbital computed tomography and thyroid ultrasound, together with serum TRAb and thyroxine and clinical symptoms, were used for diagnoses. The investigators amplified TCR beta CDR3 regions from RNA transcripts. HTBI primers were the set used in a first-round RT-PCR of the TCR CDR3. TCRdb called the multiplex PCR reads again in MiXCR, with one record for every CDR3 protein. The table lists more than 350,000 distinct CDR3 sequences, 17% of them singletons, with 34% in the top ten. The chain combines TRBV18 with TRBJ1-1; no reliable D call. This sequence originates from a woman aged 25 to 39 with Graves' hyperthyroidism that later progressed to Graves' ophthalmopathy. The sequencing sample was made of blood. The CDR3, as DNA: TGTGTCAGCTCAGCGACGGATTACACTGAAGCTTTCTTT. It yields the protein CVSSATDYTEAFF.